The sequence of this T cell receptor beta chain was determined in a study of identical twins. General study findings and limits: Reduced insertions were recorded for abundant cord blood beta clonotypes, with no such pattern in memory repertoires. Among beta out-of-frame sequences, excess sharing between twins appeared weaker.

This clonotype was detected only a few times. Its specificity is not known. TCRdb re-called the 5' RACE reads with MiXCR, one entry per CDR3 protein. The sample holds 430,000 or so distinct CDR3 sequences, about 24% seen once. Per germline, CDR1 SGHRS and CDR2 YFSETQ. This CDR3 is 14 amino acids long. Unmatched junction bases numbered 2, after V lost 3 bases and J lost 1 base. The data also belong to a second study, concerning T cells expressing NK-cell markers.

The receptor was derived from a woman aged 18 to 35 in good health. Material: CD4+ T cells sorted from blood. The rearrangement uses TRBV5-1 and TRBJ1-1, with 8 positions matching TRBD1. CDR3 DNA: TGCGCCAGCAGCTCCGGGACAGGGAACACTGAAGCTTTCTTT. The encoded protein is CASSSGTGNTEAFF.